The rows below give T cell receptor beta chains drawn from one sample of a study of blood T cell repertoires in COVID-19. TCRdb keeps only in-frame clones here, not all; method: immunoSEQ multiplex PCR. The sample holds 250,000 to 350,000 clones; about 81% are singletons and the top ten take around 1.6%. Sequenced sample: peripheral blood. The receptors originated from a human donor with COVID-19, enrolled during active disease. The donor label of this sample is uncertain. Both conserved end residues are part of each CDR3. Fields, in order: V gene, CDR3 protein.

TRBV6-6,CASMAGDLFTYEQYF
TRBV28,CASSPLGGALYNSPLHF
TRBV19,CASSLAGTYNEQFF
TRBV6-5,CASKEYSNQPQHF
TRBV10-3,CAIGGGTGEGQYF
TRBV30,CAWSVIRSLRGGNNEQFF
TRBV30,CAWRSLSGGYTF
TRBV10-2,CASSEGGLAGGVRF
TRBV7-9,CASSLPAGLYGYTF
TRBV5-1,CASSWDSAGELFF
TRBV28,CASSTRQDNLKAFF
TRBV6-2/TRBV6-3,CASSYSGQGRDEKLFF
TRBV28,CATRIWGQGGTEAFF
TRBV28,CASTRVSRRGEQYF
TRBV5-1,CASSLDRAVSYEQYF
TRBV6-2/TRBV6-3,CASSYVAGGPTREQFF
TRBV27,CASSLKTGGSYNSPLHF
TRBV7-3,CASSPGQGGNEQYF
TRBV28,CASRPPGSNYGYTF
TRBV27,CASSPGQGVGYTF
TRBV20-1,CSAGRVGKLFF
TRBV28,CASSPSAGFYGYTF
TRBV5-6,CASSPYSGSQYEQYF
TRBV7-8,CASSSVGSGRFGETQYF
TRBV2,CASSVRDRGYNEQFF
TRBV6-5,CASSRLAGVAGELFF
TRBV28,CASSLQGTEAFF
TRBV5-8,CASLQGANYNEQFF
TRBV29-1,CSVSPVQQETQYF
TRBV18,CASSPAGQNTEAFF
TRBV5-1,CASSLQGDYGYTF